This T cell receptor beta chain is from a study of T cell responses to AZD1222 COVID-19 vaccine. Whole-study context: Whether given at about 4 or about 12 weeks, second doses were pooled. Study results and caveats: Sampling that yielded the repertoires occurred only after the peak T cell response. A mostly white British donor set with more females was recruited, and clonal diversity was possibly underestimated.

The CDR3 totals 18 residues. The germline V gene has CDR1 SGHAT and CDR2 FQNNGV. The V end lost 0 bases, the J end lost 7 bases, and 19 bases lay between the germline ends. The repertoire was sequenced with immunoSEQ multiplex PCR; TCRdb's copy has only in-frame clones and lacks some. The table has about 67,000 clones, roughly 80% seen once; the top ten hold over 20%. On this clone: No antigen is known for it.

The source was peripheral blood, collected on day 0 of AZD1222 vaccination. This chain joins TRBV11-2 and TRBJ1-6; maybe TRBD1 (5 bases). The receptor's source is an adult in good health. CDR3 loop: CASSLDPSGGALNSPLHF. Here the CDR3 DNA reads TGTGCCAGCAGCTTAGATCCGTCAGGTGGGGCCTTGAATTCACCCCTCCACTTT.